A selection of T cell receptor beta chains follows, all from one sample in a study of human T cells and chemical hapten exposure. TCRdb used MiXCR to reprocess the RACE reads, holding one entry per CDR3 protein. There are 35,000 or so distinct CDR3 sequences in the sample; approximately 10% occur only once, and around 25% lies in the top ten. The input for sequencing was whole blood, taken in connection with sensitization to the hapten diphenylcyclopropenone (DPC). These TCRs come from a man aged 50 to 59 with alopecia areata. Some clones in this sample may be carry-over from other donors' samples. Both conserved end residues are part of each CDR3. A D gene is named only where the DNA matches it firmly. Only part of the rows carry a size: once, few, many, or a class if the clone is expanded.

length: 17
J: TRBJ2-2
D: TRBD2
size: many
V: TRBV4-1
DNA: TGCGCCAGCAGCCAAGATGTAACCGGGGGGTTTACCGGGGAGCTGTTTTTT
CDR3: CASSQDVTGGFTGELFF

length: 15
J: TRBJ2-5
D: TRBD2
size: few
V: TRBV20-1
DNA: TGCAGTGCTAGAGGCCTAGCGGGAGAAGGAGAGACCCAGTACTTC
CDR3: CSARGLAGEGETQYF

length: 13
J: TRBJ1-1
D: NA
size: many
V: TRBV28
DNA: TGTGCCAGCAGTCTAAAGGGTTACACTGAAGCTTTCTTT
CDR3: CASSLKGYTEAFF

length: 12
J: TRBJ1-1
D: NA
size: many
V: TRBV30
DNA: TGTGCCTGGCGGGGACTTTACACTGAAGCTTTCTTT
CDR3: CAWRGLYTEAFF

length: 14
J: TRBJ2-5
D: TRBD1
size: few
V: TRBV12-3/TRBV12-4
DNA: TGTGCCAGCAGTTTACAGGCAGGGGGCGAGACCCAGTACTTC
CDR3: CASSLQAGGETQYF

length: 15
J: TRBJ1-5
D: NA
size: few
V: TRBV28
DNA: TGTGCCAGCAGACTTCCCCTGGGCACCAATCAGCCCCAGCATTTT
CDR3: CASRLPLGTNQPQHF

length: 15
J: TRBJ1-5
D: TRBD1
size: many
V: TRBV6-2/TRBV6-3
DNA: TGTGCCAGCAGTTCGGGACAGGGATACAATCAGCCCCAGCATTTT
CDR3: CASSSGQGYNQPQHF

length: 12
J: TRBJ1-2
D: TRBD1
size: NA
V: TRBV29-1
DNA: TGCAGCGTTTCCAGGGGGCGGGATGGCTACACCTTC
CDR3: CSVSRGRDGYTF

length: 12
J: TRBJ2-5
D: NA
size: few
V: TRBV5-1
DNA: TGCGCCAGCAGCTTGCAATCCGCGACCCAGTACTTC
CDR3: CASSLQSATQYF

length: 11
J: TRBJ1-2
D: NA
size: NA
V: TRBV3-1
DNA: TGTGCCAGCAGCCAGATGTATGGCTACACCTTC
CDR3: CASSQMYGYTF

length: 15
J: TRBJ2-7
D: NA
size: many
V: TRBV6-1
DNA: TGTGCCAGCAGTGAAATCGGGGGCGGCCCATACGAGCAGTACTTC
CDR3: CASSEIGGGPYEQYF

length: 14
J: TRBJ1-6
D: NA
size: few
V: TRBV20-1
DNA: TGCAGTGCCCCGTTGGGGGCGGGAAATTCACCCCTCCACTTT
CDR3: CSAPLGAGNSPLHF

length: 9
J: TRBJ2-5
D: TRBD1
size: NA
V: TRBV27
DNA: TGTGCCAGGAGGGACAGGGGTTACTTC
CDR3: CARRDRGYF

length: 15
J: TRBJ2-2
D: TRBD1
size: few
V: TRBV7-2
DNA: TGTGCCAGCAGCCTAATACAGGGGTCGGGCGGGGAGCTGTTTTTT
CDR3: CASSLIQGSGGELFF

length: 15
J: TRBJ1-6
D: NA
size: NA
V: TRBV28
DNA: TGTGCCAGCAGGTTGACCGGGACCGGGGCTTCACCCCTCCACTTT
CDR3: CASRLTGTGASPLHF

length: 14
J: TRBJ2-7
D: NA
size: NA
V: TRBV3-1
DNA: TGTGCCAGCAGCTATACAGGGGGGGCCTCCGAGCAGTACTTC
CDR3: CASSYTGGASEQYF

length: 14
J: TRBJ1-4
D: TRBD1
size: many
V: TRBV5-1
DNA: TGCGCCAGCAGCGGGGGACAGGAGAATGAAAAACTGTTTTTT
CDR3: CASSGGQENEKLFF

length: 15
J: TRBJ1-3
D: TRBD1
size: many
V: TRBV3-1
DNA: TGTGCCAGCAGCCAGCAGGGGGTTTCGGGAAACACCATATATTTT
CDR3: CASSQQGVSGNTIYF

length: 12
J: TRBJ2-7
D: NA
size: many
V: TRBV10-1
DNA: TGCGCCAGCAGTGACCATATCTACGAGCAGTACTTC
CDR3: CASSDHIYEQYF

length: 12
J: TRBJ2-7
D: TRBD2
size: few
V: TRBV28
DNA: TGTGCCAGCGGTAGCGGGTTCTACGAGCAGTACTTC
CDR3: CASGSGFYEQYF